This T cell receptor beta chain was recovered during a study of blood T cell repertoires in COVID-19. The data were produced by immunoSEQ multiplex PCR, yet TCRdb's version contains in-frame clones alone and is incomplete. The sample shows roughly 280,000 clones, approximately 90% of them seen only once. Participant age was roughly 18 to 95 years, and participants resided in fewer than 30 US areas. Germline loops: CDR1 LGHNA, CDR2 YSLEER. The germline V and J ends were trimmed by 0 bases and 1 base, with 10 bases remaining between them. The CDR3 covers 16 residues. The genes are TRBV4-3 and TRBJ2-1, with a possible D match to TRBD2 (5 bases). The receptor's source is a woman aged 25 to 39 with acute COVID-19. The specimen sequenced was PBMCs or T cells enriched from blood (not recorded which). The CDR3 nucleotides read TGCGCCAGCAGCCAAGAACGGGGATGGTCCTACAATGAGCAGTTCTTC. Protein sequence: CASSQERGWSYNEQFF.